The 5 T cell receptor beta chains given below trace back to one sample, sequenced in a study of early T cells in non-severe SARS-CoV-2 infection. TCRdb redid the calling of the 5' RACE reads with MiXCR, one entry per CDR3 protein. The sample consists of approximately 68,000 distinct CDR3 sequences, around 10% of them appearing once. The material was whole blood, obtained at baseline. Every receptor here comes from an adult who was a healthcare worker with PCR-confirmed SARS-CoV-2 infection or an uninfected control (not recorded which).

In this sample, this clonotype turned up a few times. This sequence joins TRBV18 and TRBJ2-2, with D perhaps given as TRBD1 or TRBD2 (6 bases each). The CDR3 contains 13 residues. Trimming removed 8 bases at V and 2 bases at J, with 9 bases between. CDR1 and CDR2 from the germline V gene are KGHSH and LQKENI. CDR3 region: CASAGQNTGELFF. As DNA, the CDR3 is TGTGCCAGCGCGGGACAAAACACCGGGGAGCTGTTTTTT.

This clonotype appeared a few times. This chain links TRBV19 with TRBJ2-1; 7 bases align to TRBD1. This CDR3 is 16 amino acids long. Trimming removed 6 bases from V and 1 base from J; junction bases left unmatched: 9. Germline V gene lookup returns CDR1 LNHDA and CDR2 SQIVND (reference sequence). The CDR3 loop is CASSRDREPSYNEQFF. The CDR3 DNA follows: TGTGCCAGTAGCCGAGACAGGGAGCCTTCCTACAATGAGCAGTTCTTC.

This clonotype was seen many times. The chain joins TRBV12-5 to TRBJ1-5; possibly TRBD1 for D (6 bases). Germline V gene data show CDR1 as LGHNT and CDR2 as FRNRAP. The CDR3 covers 15 residues. V was pared by 3 bases and J by 2 bases, with 11 bases between. The CDR3 region is CASGLGGRGNQPQHF. DNA of the CDR3: TGTGCTAGTGGTTTAGGGGGACGGGGCAATCAGCCCCAGCATTTT.

The chain has TRBV3-1 and TRBJ2-5; D is possibly TRBD1 (6 bases). Germline CDR1 reads LGHDT; CDR2 reads YNNKEL (reference sequence). With 4 bases removed from V and 9 bases from J, the gap between germline ends came to 12 bases. The CDR3 has 12 amino acids. CDR3 loop: CASSPGQTAQYF. CDR3 nucleotides: TGTGCCAGCAGCCCTGGACAGACGGCCCAGTACTTC.

This clonotype has more than one count but fewer than ten. The chain links TRBV11-2 to TRBJ2-5, with TRBD2 identical over 9 bases. V trimming: 1 base; J trimming: 4 bases; junction bases outside the gene matches: 7. This CDR3 is built from 16 residues. CDR1 is SGHAT, CDR2 FQNNGV, per germline. CDR3 in amino acids: CASSLATSGTGETQYF. The DNA for the CDR3 is TGTGCCAGCAGCTTAGCGACTAGCGGTACGGGAGAGACCCAGTACTTC.